These T cell receptor beta chains were read from a single sample in a study of CD4 T cells in relation to SARS-CoV-2 and coronaviruses. No antigen has been identified for these receptors. Method: immunoSEQ multiplex PCR; TCRdb's copy keeps in-frame clones and lacks some. The sample has 20,000 to 25,000 clones; 78% are singletons. What was sequenced was CD4+ T cells from PBMCs, cultured in vitro. The source is a human donor in good health. Both conserved end residues are part of each CDR3. Fields, in order: clone size, V gene, J gene, D gene, CDR3 protein, CDR3 DNA. The D gene is left open where the match is weak. Clone size is given for some rows only: seen once, a few or many times, or a class if the clone is expanded.

size: few; V: TRBV7-9; J: TRBJ1-1; D: TRBD1; CDR3: CASSSDRGLTEAFF; DNA: TGTGCCAGCAGCTCCGACAGGGGTTTGACTGAAGCTTTCTTT
size: .; V: TRBV5-1; J: TRBJ2-2; D: .; CDR3: CASSVRGPGGELFF; DNA: TGCGCCAGCAGCGTGAGGGGTCCGGGCGGGGAGCTGTTTTTT
size: once; V: TRBV5-5; J: TRBJ1-3; D: .; CDR3: CASSLAVSGNTIYF; DNA: TGTGCCAGCAGCTTGGCGGTCTCGGGAAACACCATATATTTT
size: .; V: TRBV5-1; J: TRBJ1-3; D: TRBD1; CDR3: CASSLGQGNTIYF; DNA: TGCGCCAGCAGCTTGGGACAGGGGAACACCATATATTTT
size: .; V: TRBV18; J: TRBJ1-1; D: .; CDR3: CASSPLSQPATEAFF; DNA: TGTGCCAGCTCCCCCCTCAGCCAGCCCGCCACTGAAGCTTTCTTT
size: .; V: TRBV19; J: TRBJ1-5; D: TRBD1; CDR3: CASTRTGQDQPQHF; DNA: TGTGCCAGTACCAGGACAGGGCAGGATCAGCCCCAGCATTTT
size: .; V: TRBV4-1; J: TRBJ1-2; D: .; CDR3: CASSRTAINYGYTF; DNA: TGCGCCAGCAGCAGGACAGCGATAAACTATGGCTACACCTTC
size: few; V: TRBV6-5; J: TRBJ1-3; D: .; CDR3: CASSPARGNTIYF; DNA: TGTGCCAGCAGTCCTGCACGGGGAAACACCATATATTTT
size: .; V: TRBV5-1; J: TRBJ2-2; D: .; CDR3: CASSRGRTNTGELFF; DNA: TGCGCCAGCAGCCGGGGACGGACGAACACCGGGGAGCTGTTTTTT
size: .; V: TRBV19; J: TRBJ1-2; D: .; CDR3: CASTPGGGAYGYTF; DNA: TGTGCCAGTACCCCGGGAGGGGGGGCCTATGGCTACACCTTC
size: .; V: TRBV10-3; J: TRBJ2-1; D: .; CDR3: CAISDTGSSYNEQFF; DNA: TGTGCCATCAGTGATACAGGGAGCTCCTACAATGAGCAGTTCTTC
size: .; V: TRBV4-1; J: TRBJ1-2; D: TRBD1; CDR3: CASSPVGQGPNYGYTF; DNA: TGCGCCAGCAGCCCAGTAGGACAGGGGCCTAACTATGGCTACACCTTC
size: .; V: TRBV6-2/TRBV6-3; J: TRBJ2-3; D: TRBD2; CDR3: CASSPPPLAGGPSTDTQYF; DNA: TGTGCCAGCAGTCCCCCCCCTTTGGCGGGAGGCCCTAGCACAGATACGCAGTATTTT
size: .; V: TRBV5-1; J: TRBJ2-1; D: .; CDR3: CASSPGIGGSNEQFF; DNA: TGCGCCAGCAGCCCGGGGATTGGGGGCTCCAATGAGCAGTTCTTC
size: few; V: TRBV7-9; J: TRBJ2-7; D: .; CDR3: CASSRGDGYEQYF; DNA: TGTGCCAGCAGCCGTGGGGACGGCTACGAGCAGTACTTC
size: large; V: TRBV7-2; J: TRBJ1-6; D: .; CDR3: CASSLFGEGSPLHF; DNA: TGTGCCAGCAGCTTATTTGGGGAAGGTTCACCCCTCCACTTT
size: .; V: TRBV30; J: TRBJ1-1; D: .; CDR3: CAWTSMNTEAFF; DNA: TGTGCCTGGACAAGCATGAACACTGAAGCTTTCTTT
size: .; V: TRBV4-1; J: TRBJ2-3; D: .; CDR3: CASSARSDGTDRQYF; DNA: TGCGCCAGCAGCGCGAGGAGCGATGGGACCGATCGGCAGTATTTT
size: .; V: TRBV2; J: TRBJ1-5; D: .; CDR3: CASRGDSLNQPQHF; DNA: TGTGCCAGCAGAGGGGACTCCTTAAATCAGCCCCAGCATTTT
size: .; V: TRBV7-2; J: TRBJ2-7; D: .; CDR3: CASSPQGGPYEQYF; DNA: TGTGCCAGCAGCCCTCAAGGGGGGCCCTACGAGCAGTACTTC
size: .; V: TRBV28; J: TRBJ1-5; D: TRBD1; CDR3: CASRPGSGQGLRGNQPQHF; DNA: TGTGCCAGCAGACCAGGATCGGGACAGGGGTTAAGGGGCAATCAGCCCCAGCATTTT
size: .; V: TRBV3-1/TRBV3-2; J: TRBJ1-6; D: .; CDR3: CASSQGGTVPSPLHF; DNA: TGTGCCAGCAGCCAAGGGGGGACGGTTCCTTCACCCCTCCACTTT
size: .; V: TRBV6-1; J: TRBJ2-1; D: TRBD2; CDR3: CASSEEEGGPGEQFF; DNA: TGTGCCAGCAGTGAAGAGGAGGGAGGGCCGGGTGAGCAGTTCTTC
size: .; V: TRBV20-1; J: TRBJ1-1; D: TRBD1; CDR3: CRGQGGTEAFF; DNA: TGCAGAGGGCAGGGGGGCACTGAAGCTTTCTTT
size: few; V: TRBV7-8; J: TRBJ2-5; D: .; CDR3: CASTRGGGQQETQYF; DNA: TGTGCCAGCACCCGAGGAGGCGGACAACAAGAGACCCAGTACTTC
size: .; V: TRBV5-4; J: TRBJ2-3; D: .; CDR3: CASSLDFFSDTQYF; DNA: TGTGCCAGCAGCTTGGACTTTTTTTCGGATACGCAGTATTTT
size: .; V: TRBV5-6; J: TRBJ2-7; D: TRBD2; CDR3: CASRRLAAFTYEQYF; DNA: TGTGCCAGCAGACGGCTAGCGGCCTTTACCTACGAGCAGTACTTC
size: .; V: TRBV12-3/TRBV12-4; J: TRBJ1-2; D: TRBD1; CDR3: CASRGQGAYGYTF; DNA: TGTGCCAGCAGAGGACAGGGGGCCTATGGCTACACCTTC